This entry is about one T cell receptor beta chain. Its antigen remains unidentified. The CDR3 sequence is 15 residues long. Germline assignment: CDR1 LNHNV and CDR2 YYDKDF (reference sequence). V lost 5 bases, J lost 5 bases, and 8 bases stayed unmatched. The sample belongs to a study of Ad26.COV2.S vaccination and SARS-CoV-2 variants. Study context: Intramuscularly, Ad26.COV2.S was given either once or twice, 56 days apart. Study-wide results and caveats: After vaccination, reports described spike-specific CD8+ and CD4+ T cell responses as showing substantial breadth. Possibly, TCR breadth and depth analyses underestimated total T cell responses.

The repertoire was sequenced with immunoSEQ multiplex PCR; TCRdb's copy has only in-frame clones and lacks some. The sample shows a few hundred thousand clones, about 80% of them seen only once. Described treatment: around 19 received Ad26.COV2.S at low or high dose, single or two shots; 5 received placebo; per-sample allocation not given. Following the first vaccine or placebo injection, samples were taken on day 63. An Ad26 vector was used to express Wuhan-strain SARS-CoV-2 spike as the vaccine. The genes are TRBV15 and TRBJ2-2; TRBD1 matches at 7 bases. The source is a person between 18 and 60 years old who received the Ad26.COV2.S COVID-19 vaccine or a placebo. Sample: peripheral blood, taken in a trial of Ad26.COV2.S vaccine versus placebo. CDR3 amino acids: CATSPQGQITGELFF. CDR3 DNA sequence: TGTGCCACCAGCCCGCAGGGACAGATAACCGGGGAGCTGTTTTTT. Using reference TRBV15 and TRBJ2-2 for the parts outside the CDR3, the full variable domain is DAMVIQNPRYQVTQFGKPVTLSCSQTLNHNVMYWYQQKSSQAPKLLFHYYDKDFNNEADTPDNFQSRRPNTSFCFLDIRSPGLGDTAMYLCATSPQGQITGELFFGEGSRLTVL.